The present T cell receptor beta chain was sequenced within a study of immune evolution from preneoplasia to lung adenocarcinoma. The CDR3 runs to 14 residues. The ends were cut back, 0 bases at V and 7 bases at J, with 13 bases in the middle. Per germline, CDR1 LNHDA and CDR2 SQIVND (reference sequence). Sequenced by immunoSEQ multiplex PCR; TCRdb stores in-frame clones only, minus some. The table records 4,500 to 5,500 clones, around four fifths of them present only once. The rearrangement uses TRBV19 and TRBJ2-7, with no clear D. This clonotype was obtained from a donor at least 70 years old with lung adenocarcinoma. Material: FFPE adjacent normal lung tissue. The CDR3 reads CASSIDSSPEEQYF. The CDR3 DNA sequence: TGTGCCAGTAGTATAGATTCGTCCCCCGAAGAGCAGTACTTC.